The 20 T cell receptor beta chains given below trace back to one sample, sequenced in a study of T cells expressing NK-cell markers. After re-calling the 5' RACE reads, TCRdb lists one entry per CDR3 protein, DNA absent. The sample's table shows 550,000 to 600,000 distinct CDR3 sequences. What was sequenced was blood T cells: a sorted CD56 or NKG2C T cell subset, CD4+ or CD8+ T cells, or bulk PBMC T cells (not recorded which). Source of these receptors: a man aged 18 to 30 in good health.

V usage is TRBV5-8 and J usage is TRBJ2-1; TCRdb's D call of TRBD1 is untestable without DNA. The CDR3 is 16 amino acids. Germline values: CDR1 SGHTS, CDR2 YDEGEE. The chain's CDR3 is CASSLRFLPPNNEQFF.

The genes are TRBV27 and TRBJ2-5; absent DNA, TCRdb's TRBD2 call cannot be checked. The CDR3 is 15 amino acids. The germline V gene encodes CDR1 MNHEY and CDR2 SMNVEV (reference sequence). CDR3 loop: CASSQGLAGEVTQYF.

The genes are TRBV10-3 and TRBJ2-5; the D gene TCRdb calls, TRBD2, cannot be checked with no DNA. The CDR3 contains 15 residues. CDR1 ENHRY and CDR2 SYGVKD come from the germline V gene. CDR3 loop: CAIRNQLAGDETQYF.

This chain joins TRBV20-1 and TRBJ1-2; no DNA is available, so the TRBD1 call from TCRdb remains unchecked. The CDR3 extends over 13 amino acids. The germline gives CDR1 DFQATT, CDR2 SNEGSKA (reference sequence). The CDR3 region is CSHTPGTVNGYTF.

This chain connects TRBV24-1 to TRBJ2-5; TCRdb selects TRBD2, and the lack of DNA leaves this call unchecked. The CDR3 runs to 15 residues. Germline CDR1 reads KGHDR; CDR2 reads SFDVKD. CDR3 sequence reads: CATSPTSGIQETQYF.

The V call is TRBV27, the J call TRBJ2-7. The CDR3 sequence is 13 residues long. CDR1 and CDR2 (germline): MNHEY, SMNVEV (reference sequence). CDR3 in amino acids: CASSPSSPWEQYF.

The genes are TRBV9 and TRBJ1-1; TCRdb returns TRBD1, unconfirmable since there is no DNA. Germline values: CDR1 SGDLS, CDR2 YYNGEE. This CDR3 comprises 14 residues. Here the CDR3 reads CASSVGSRNTEAFF. The full variable domain, with the rest looked up from reference TRBV9 and TRBJ1-1, is DSGVTQTPKHLITATGQRVTLRCSPRSGDLSVYWYQQSLDQGLQFLIQYYNGEERAKGNILERFSAQQFPDLHSELNLSSLELGDSALYFCASSVGSRNTEAFFGQGTRLTVV.

This chain's CDR3 is CSARDLAGINEQFF. The chain links TRBV20-1 to TRBJ2-1; TCRdb reports TRBD2, a call that lacks DNA to check it against. There are 14 residues in the CDR3. Per germline, CDR1 DFQATT and CDR2 SNEGSKA (reference sequence).

The chain employs TRBV4-3 and TRBJ2-4; no DNA is available, so the TRBD2 call from TCRdb remains unchecked. Germline CDR1 LGHNA, CDR2 YSLEER. The CDR3 loop spans 19 amino acids. CDR3 sequence reads: CASSQDRASGALAKNIQYF.

The CDR3 reads CAWSARPPRSYNEQFF. The rearrangement links TRBV30 to TRBJ2-1; the D call from TCRdb, TRBD2, cannot be confirmed without DNA. Per the germline V gene, CDR1 is GTSNPN and CDR2 is SVGIG (reference sequence). This CDR3 comprises 16 residues. Filled out from reference TRBV30 and TRBJ2-1, the complete variable domain reads SQTIHQWPATLVQPVGSPLSLECTVEGTSNPNLYWYRQAAGRGLQLLFYSVGIGQISSEVPQNLSASRPQDRQFILSSKKLLLSDSGFYLCAWSARPPRSYNEQFFGPGTRLTVL.

The chain links TRBV6-5 to TRBJ1-6; lacking DNA, the TRBD1 call made by TCRdb goes unchecked. The germline V gene encodes CDR1 MNHEY and CDR2 SVGAGI. The CDR3 has 16 amino acids. The CDR3 here is CASSYLAGQKNSPLHF.

This chain links TRBV3-1 with TRBJ2-2; with no DNA, the TCRdb D assignment of TRBD2 cannot be verified. The CDR3 is 18 amino acids. From germline, CDR1 is LGHDT and CDR2 YNNKEL (reference sequence). CDR3 sequence reads: CASSQADLAGGGTGELFF.

V and J are TRBV10-3 and TRBJ2-1. Germline V gene lookup returns CDR1 ENHRY and CDR2 SYGVKD. This CDR3 contains 11 residues. The CDR3 reads CARRFCNEQFF.

J is TRBJ2-5 and V is TRBV5-1. This CDR3 is 14 amino acids long. Germline V gene sequence: CDR1 SGHRS, CDR2 YFSETQ. CDR3 region: CASSLWQPEETQYF.

The rearrangement links TRBV5-1 to TRBJ2-3; TCRdb returns TRBD1, unconfirmable since there is no DNA. Germline V lookup: CDR1 SGHRS, CDR2 YFSETQ. The CDR3 sequence is 14 residues long. CDR3: CASSLGQGPDTQYF.

This chain joins TRBV5-1 and TRBJ2-5; TCRdb indicates TRBD1, and absent DNA this call remains unverified. CDR1 and CDR2 (germline): SGHRS, YFSETQ. The CDR3 spans 15 residues. CDR3: CASSLNPDNQETQYF.

The gene calls are TRBV19 and TRBJ2-1; TCRdb picks TRBD2, but there is no DNA to check that call. This CDR3 is 14 amino acids long. Germline values: CDR1 LNHDA, CDR2 SQIVND (reference sequence). The CDR3 loop reads CASIGGGIGNEQFF.

V and J are TRBV24-1 and TRBJ2-1; without DNA, the TCRdb call of TRBD1 cannot be checked. Germline values: CDR1 KGHDR, CDR2 SFDVKD. The CDR3 is made up of 20 amino acids. The CDR3 loop reads CATSDKLTGFAAGPYNEQFF.

The rearrangement links TRBV29-1 to TRBJ2-3; absent DNA, TCRdb's TRBD2 call cannot be checked. This CDR3 spans 13 amino acids. Germline-derived CDR1 and CDR2 are SQVTM and ANQGSEA. The CDR3 reads CSVETSSTDTQYF.

This chain joins TRBV10-3 and TRBJ2-3; the D gene TCRdb calls, TRBD1, cannot be checked with no DNA. CDR3 length: 14 residues. CDR1 and CDR2 (germline): ENHRY, SYGVKD. The CDR3 sequence is CAIRGGTSTDTQYF.